This TCR beta chain was profiled in a study of CD8 T cells in Susac syndrome (dated by TCRdb to 2018 to 2020). Notes on the research overall: Repertoire sequencing was used to test whether CD8+ T cell activation and differentiation in Susac syndrome was antigen driven. The study compared CD8+ T cell repertoire clonality among approximately twelve healthy donors, about 14 Susac syndrome patients and around 16 multiple sclerosis patients.

Beyond this particular receptor, the publication reports: The number of individuals in the TCR sequencing and HLA analysis was acknowledged as relatively small.

High-throughput TCR beta sequencing profiled peripheral blood CD8+ and CD4+ T cells from healthy donors, Susac syndrome patients and multiple sclerosis patients. The multiple sclerosis controls were treatment-naive patients whose relapsing-remitting disease, either stable or active, fulfilled the revised McDonald criteria. Bulk CD8+ and CD4+ T cells were purified by magnetic negative isolation, whereas CD8+ TEMRA cells were enriched by FACS. Blood was collected in EDTA tubes and processed within 24 hours, with PBMCs isolated through density gradient centrifugation. PBMCs intended for TCR sequencing were cryopreserved in liquid nitrogen and thawed later in a water bath at 37 degrees C. The sorted or isolated CD4+, CD8+ and CD8+ TEMRA cells had a purity of 90% or higher. The CDR3 starts with the cysteine, ends with the phenylalanine, and has 11 residues. Just CDR3 DNA is preserved here, 33 bases in frame from base 1. CDR1 and CDR2 (MDHEN, SYDVKM) derive from the germline V gene. A distance of 5 bases separates the germline ends of V and J, which lose 5 bases and 3 bases respectively.

This clonotype was counted between two and nine times. Which antigen it targets is not known. One base away there is no much larger clone; base qualities are not given. RNA was extracted with the RNeasy kit and about 0.5 to 1 ug was reverse transcribed using random hexamers. TCR beta CDR3 regions were amplified with the immunoSEQ multiplex PCR assay covering 54 Vbeta and 13 Jbeta segments. PCR amplification bias was corrected using a synthetic template baseline for primer optimization and computational correction. Processing in the source paper ran as follows. Reads were assigned to V, D and J genes according to IMGT and analyzed in immunoSEQ Analyzer, with only productive sequences retained. Clonality was calculated as one minus the Shannon entropy normalized by log2 of the number of productive unique sequences. For each patient and control, public and private clones were evaluated among the 100 most prevalent clones. Clones were defined as Susac-specific if absent from the healthy and MS cohorts, from around 1,000 published viral clones and from other ImmuneACCESS disease sequences. The public reads were reanalyzed by TCRdb: fastp trimming at Q25, MiXCR alignment, in-frame beta chains only. Records with the same CDR3 protein are collapsed into one entry carrying the most frequent genes and DNA. None of the V and J calls come from the authors' own analysis; TCRdb made them. The sample has hundreds of thousands of distinct CDR3 sequences on record, around 89% of them singletons. In total, the top ten clones hold 0.18% of the sample.

Sample: CD8+ T cells from PBMCs. The rearrangement joined TRBV28 to TRBJ2-7; TRBD2 is a possible D gene, resting on 5 matching bases. The receptor was isolated from a human donor with multiple sclerosis. The DNA sequence reads TGTGCCAGCAGTGACTACTACGAGCAGTACTTC. The translation is CASSDYYEQYF.